The next 15 T cell receptor beta chains were all read from a single sample in a study of blood T cells in healthy people across ages. The second PCR ran about 6 to 12 cycles with a sample-barcoded 5' primer and J-beta primers. TCRdb re-analysed the 5' RACE reads in MiXCR, keeping a single row per CDR3 protein. Of over a million distinct CDR3 sequences in the sample, 59% were seen once. Source material: blood. The receptors were gathered from a man aged 18 to 29 in good health.

This clonotype was seen a few times. V and J are TRBV5-1 and TRBJ2-5, with D perhaps TRBD1 or TRBD2 (5 bases each). Germline CDR1 and CDR2: SGHRS and YFSETQ. V was clipped by 3 bases and J by 4 bases, with 13 bases between them. This CDR3 has 14 amino acids. The CDR3: CASSSRAGRETQYF. In DNA form, the CDR3 reads TGCGCCAGCAGCTCTCGGGCAGGGAGAGAGACCCAGTACTTC.

The chain has TRBV2 and TRBJ1-2; 7 nucleotides line up with TRBD1. CDR3 length: 16 amino acids. Germline V lookup: CDR1 SNHLY, CDR2 FYNNEI. V dropped 11 bases and J dropped 0; count of bases not matched to a gene: 15. The CDR3 DNA follows: TGTGCCGGACTATATCCCGGGGACAGCCCTAACTATGGCTACACCTTC. Protein product: CAGLYPGDSPNYGYTF. Full variable domain (remainder filled in from reference TRBV2 and TRBJ1-2): EPEVTQTPSHQVTQMGQEVILRCVPISNHLYFYWYRQILGQKVEFLVSFYNNEISEKSEIFDDQFSVERPDGSNFTLKIRSTKLEDSAMYFCAGLYPGDSPNYGYTFGSGTRLTVV.

The chain uses TRBV5-1 and TRBJ2-1, with 10 bases identical to TRBD1. The CDR3 runs 16 residues. J gave up 6 bases and V 4 bases, and 10 bases lay outside the gene matches. From germline, CDR1 is SGHRS and CDR2 YFSETQ. The CDR3 bases are TGCGCCAGCAGCCCCTCCGGGACAGGGGCACCCAATGAGCAGTTCTTC. Translation gives CASSPSGTGAPNEQFF.

At least ten counts were recorded for this clonotype. The chain uses TRBV20-1 and TRBJ2-5, with 8 bases matching TRBD1. V was clipped by 2 bases and J by 5 bases; unmatched bases: 7. The CDR3 runs to 14 residues. Germline V CDR1 and CDR2: DFQATT, SNEGSKA (reference sequence). The CDR3 DNA sequence: TGCAGTGCTAGATTGACAGGGGAAGCGGAGACCCAGTACTTC. Translating it yields CSARLTGEAETQYF.

The J gene is TRBJ2-5, the V gene TRBV29-1, with 7 bases fitting TRBD1. Germline CDR1 is SQVTM and CDR2 is ANQGSEA. With V trimmed by 7 bases and J by 11 bases, 7 bases remained unmatched. The CDR3 consists of 10 residues. The CDR3 spells CSAWTGLQYF. CDR3 nucleotides: TGCAGCGCCTGGACAGGACTGCAGTACTTC.

This clonotype was counted only a few times. The chain employs TRBV5-6 and TRBJ2-1; weak D call: TRBD2 (5 bases). Trimming stripped 2 bases from V and 9 bases from J, with 12 bases between. Germline lookup yields CDR1 SGHDT and CDR2 YYEEEE. This CDR3 is 13 amino acids long. The CDR3 loop reads CASSFPIASEQFF. The CDR3 DNA reads TGTGCCAGCAGCTTCCCTATAGCGAGTGAGCAGTTCTTC.

This chain uses TRBV6-1 with TRBJ1-1; D perhaps matches TRBD1 (6 bases). The ends were cut back, 10 bases at V and 0 bases at J, with 15 bases in the middle. Per germline, CDR1 MNHNS and CDR2 SASEGT. The CDR3 covers 14 residues. CDR3 sequence (DNA): TGTGCCACCGGAGGGGGAGCCATGAACACTGAAGCTTTCTTT. This codes for CATGGGAMNTEAFF.

The table lists this clonotype with a few counts. CDR3 sequence reads: CASSLESTEQFF. The CDR3 DNA reads as TGTGCCAGCAGCTTGGAGTCGACTGAGCAGTTCTTC. The chain joins TRBV5-6 to TRBJ2-1; D is uncertain. The V gene lost 0 bases and the J gene lost 9 bases, with 7 bases spanning the gap. This CDR3 has 12 amino acids. The germline V gene has CDR1 SGHDT and CDR2 YYEEEE.

The V and J genes are TRBV2 and TRBJ1-4; maybe TRBD1 (5 bases). V lost 2 bases, J lost 8 bases, and 15 bases lay in between. CDR1 is SNHLY, CDR2 FYNNEI, per germline. The CDR3 consists of 15 residues. CDR3 loop: CASSEWGDGAEKLFF. CDR3 in DNA: TGTGCCAGCAGTGAATGGGGGGATGGCGCCGAAAAACTGTTTTTT.

J is TRBJ2-7 and V is TRBV29-1; D is perhaps TRBD2 (5 bases). Trimming took 8 bases from V and 2 from J, leaving 13 bases between them. Germline lookup yields CDR1 SQVTM and CDR2 ANQGSEA. The CDR3 contains 12 residues. The CDR3 reads CSLRTETYEQYF. CDR3 nucleotides: TGCAGCTTAAGGACTGAAACCTACGAGCAGTACTTC.

The chain has TRBV7-9 and TRBJ2-7, with 10 nucleotides matching TRBD1. The CDR3 runs 14 residues. Trimming cost V 5 bases and J 5 bases; bases outside gene matches: 6. CDR1 SEHNR and CDR2 FQNEAQ come from the germline V gene (reference sequence). CDR3 loop: CASSLGQGNDEQYF. Here the CDR3 DNA reads TGTGCCAGCAGCCTGGGACAGGGGAACGACGAGCAGTACTTC.

This chain's CDR3 is CSARVRRTSGANEQFF. In nucleotides, the CDR3 is TGCAGTGCTAGAGTAAGGAGGACTAGCGGGGCTAATGAGCAGTTCTTC. The gene calls are TRBV20-1 and TRBJ2-1, with 12 bases aligning to TRBD2. V gave up 1 base and J gave up 7 bases; unmatched junction bases: 8. Germline loops: CDR1 DFQATT, CDR2 SNEGSKA (reference sequence). The CDR3 contains 16 residues.

This clonotype was recorded a few times. V is TRBV27 and J is TRBJ2-2; D is undetermined. CDR1 and CDR2 from the germline V gene are MNHEY and SMNVEV (reference sequence). With 5 bases removed from V and 10 bases from J, the gap between germline ends came to 11 bases. This CDR3 has 12 amino acids. In nucleotides, the CDR3 is TGTGCCAGCAGTACCGGTGAGGAGGAGCTGTTTTTT. This encodes CASSTGEEELFF.

This clonotype has more than one count but fewer than ten. This chain connects TRBV27 to TRBJ2-7, with 9 positions matching TRBD1. The CDR3 is 14 residues long. Germline V gene data show CDR1 as MNHEY and CDR2 as SMNVEV (reference sequence). V lost 4 bases to trimming and J lost 4 bases; unmatched junction nucleotides: 5. The CDR3 sequence: CASSSDRGIYEQYF. CDR3 DNA: TGTGCCAGCAGTTCGGACAGGGGCATATACGAGCAGTACTTC.

For this clonotype: A much larger clone differs from this one at a single base, so this may be a read error. The chain joins TRBV3-1 to TRBJ2-7; a weak D match, TRBD1 (5 bases). The CDR3 contains 13 residues. CDR1 and CDR2 from the germline V gene are LGHDT and YNNKEL (reference sequence). Trimming took off 1 base at V and 2 bases at J, with 6 bases between the two ends. The CDR3 region has the DNA TGTGCCAGCAGCCAAGTCAGGGCCTACGAGCAGTACTTC. Translation gives CASSQVRAYEQYF.